The clone carrying this T cell receptor (beta chain) was detected many times. Its antigen is unknown. TCRdb fed the RACE reads into MiXCR, producing one record per CDR3 protein. This sample yields about 340,000 distinct CDR3 sequences, of which approximately 6.3% are seen a single time; 8.4% belongs to the top ten. Trimming left V 5 bases short and J 4 bases short, with 11 bases between. Germline assignment: CDR1 MNHEY and CDR2 SVGEGT. CDR3 length: 14 residues. This sample is drawn from a study of human T cells and chemical hapten exposure. Findings of the study overall: The formation of large CDR3 similarity clusters by expanded TCRs significantly exceeded that of controls.

Time point meaning: patch test 1, 2 weeks after DPC sensitization. Stated treatment: therapeutic diphenylcyclopropenone sensitization with weekly scalp DPC. Alopecia patients deemed DPC-suitable, aged 18 to 70, excluding pregnancy. This TCR came from a woman younger than 35 with alopecia areata. Some clones in this sample may be carry-over from other donors' samples. This chain uses TRBV6-2 or TRBV6-3 with TRBJ2-2, with D unresolved. Sequenced material: whole blood, taken in connection with sensitization to the hapten diphenylcyclopropenone (DPC). CDR3 protein: CASSRQVLTGELFF. In DNA form, the CDR3 reads TGTGCCAGCAGTCGGCAGGTCCTCACCGGGGAGCTGTTTTTT.